The 14 T cell receptor beta chains given below trace back to one sample, sequenced in a study of early T cells in non-severe SARS-CoV-2 infection. TCRdb called the 5' RACE reads again in MiXCR, with one record for every CDR3 protein. This sample has over 90,000 distinct CDR3 sequences, with about 12% found just once. The sample taken for sequencing was whole blood. These TCRs come from an adult who was a healthcare worker with PCR-confirmed SARS-CoV-2 infection or an uninfected control (not recorded which).

This clonotype was counted only a few times. The DNA of the CDR3 is TGTGCCAGCATCAGGACTCCGAGGGGAGAGACCCAGTACTTC. Encoded protein: CASIRTPRGETQYF. The chain joins TRBV7-2 to TRBJ2-5; D possibly matches TRBD1 or TRBD2 (5 bases each). The CDR3 totals 14 residues. CDR1 and CDR2 from the germline V gene are SGHTA and FQGNSA. Trimming stripped 7 bases from V and 4 bases from J, with 16 bases between.

The sample holds a few counts of this clonotype. This rearrangement joins TRBV20-1 to TRBJ2-3, with 11 nucleotides matching TRBD1. Trimming cost V 5 bases and J 7 bases; bases outside gene matches: 8. This CDR3 has 14 residues. Germline V lookup: CDR1 DFQATT, CDR2 SNEGSKA (reference sequence). CDR3 DNA: TGCAGTGCTGCCTGGACAGGGGGCGCGAATACGCAGTATTTT. This codes for CSAAWTGGANTQYF.

This clonotype was picked up a small number of times. The genes are TRBV7-2 and TRBJ1-2, with TRBD1 matching over 8 bases. The CDR3 extends over 14 amino acids. Germline values: CDR1 SGHTA, CDR2 FQGNSA. The V gene end was trimmed by 6 bases and the J gene end by 4 bases; junction bases not matched to a gene: 7. The CDR3 sequence is CASSRLTGGYGYTF. DNA for the CDR3: TGTGCCAGCAGTCGTCTAACAGGGGGCTATGGCTACACCTTC.

This clonotype was counted a few times. The chain combines TRBV7-2 with TRBJ2-3, with D uncertain. This CDR3 comprises 15 residues. Germline V gene lookup returns CDR1 SGHTA and CDR2 FQGNSA. V lost 4 bases and J lost 2, with 13 bases in between. The CDR3 here is CASSSRLFHTDTQYF. The CDR3 coding sequence is TGTGCCAGCAGCTCCCGACTTTTCCACACAGATACGCAGTATTTT.

The sample holds many counts of this clonotype. The rearrangement uses TRBV28 and TRBJ2-7; 7 nucleotides agree with TRBD2. Unmatched junction bases numbered 8, after V lost 6 bases and J lost 0 bases. The CDR3 spans 15 residues. Germline loops: CDR1 MDHEN, CDR2 SYDVKM. The CDR3 DNA reads as TGTGCCAGCAGCCTACCTAGCGGTCTCTCCTACGAGCAGTACTTC. Encoded protein: CASSLPSGLSYEQYF.

Worth noting for this clonotype: Germline and junction disagree at one end, which may indicate a read error. The DNA for the CDR3 is TGTGCCAGCAGGGGGGGACCCGGGACAAAAACCTACAATAAGCAGTTCTTC. This translates into CASRGGPGTKTYNKQFF. The V call is TRBV11-2, the J call TRBJ2-1; D possibly uses TRBD1 or TRBD2 (6 bases each). The CDR3 is made up of 17 amino acids. CDR1 and CDR2 (germline): SGHAT, FQNNGV.

Ten or more counts support this clonotype. The chain combines TRBV2 with TRBJ1-2, with no clear D. Germline V gives CDR1 SNHLY, CDR2 FYNNEI. The germline V and J ends were trimmed by 2 bases and 4 bases, with 11 bases remaining between them. CDR3 length: 14 amino acids. The chain's CDR3 is CASSERGLGYGYTF. The CDR3 DNA sequence: TGTGCCAGCAGTGAACGGGGTCTCGGCTATGGCTACACCTTC.

This clonotype has a handful of counts. The chain carries TRBV19 and TRBJ1-6, with D maybe TRBD1 (6 bases). Trimming took off 3 bases at V and 10 bases at J, with 16 bases between the two ends. CDR1 LNHDA and CDR2 SQIVND come from the germline V gene (reference sequence). The CDR3 loop spans 15 amino acids. The CDR3 DNA is TGTGCCAGTAGTATCCAAGGGGGAAGGAGATCACCCCTCCACTTT. Protein sequence: CASSIQGGRRSPLHF.

This clonotype turned up a few times. This sequence joins TRBV20-1 and TRBJ1-6; TRBD1 matches at 8 bases. CDR3 length equals 14 residues. The germline CDR1 and CDR2 sequences are DFQATT and SNEGSKA (reference sequence). The CDR3 bases are TGCGGGACAGGTCGGGGGGCATATAATTCACCCCTCCACTTT. Translated: CGTGRGAYNSPLHF.

The chain is built from TRBV5-6 and TRBJ2-1, with D unclear. V lost 0 bases and J 10 bases, leaving 8 bases between the germline ends. Germline loops: CDR1 SGHDT, CDR2 YYEEEE. This CDR3 has 12 amino acids. The CDR3 loop is CASSLVSLEQFF. Here the CDR3 DNA reads TGTGCCAGCAGCTTGGTATCGCTGGAGCAGTTCTTC.

This clonotype was seen a handful of times. The CDR3 DNA reads TGTGCCAGCAGTCAGACAGGGAACGAGCAGTACTTC. It yields the protein CASSQTGNEQYF. The chain recombines TRBV6-5 with TRBJ2-7; 7 bases match TRBD1. CDR1 and CDR2 (germline): MNHEY, SVGAGI. CDR3 length: 12 amino acids. V trimming: 5 bases; J trimming: 5 bases; junction bases outside the gene matches: 3.

The CDR3 bases are TGCAGTGCTAGTCGGGAATATGGCTACACCTTC. Translating it yields CSASREYGYTF. This rearrangement joins TRBV20-1 to TRBJ1-2; D not certain. The CDR3 loop spans 11 amino acids. Germline V lookup: CDR1 DFQATT, CDR2 SNEGSKA (reference sequence). V was cut by 3 bases and J by 5 bases, with 7 bases left in between.

As regards this clonotype: At one end, the junction sequence differs from germline, possibly due to a read error. The chain uses TRBV5-6 and TRBJ2-5; D is perhaps TRBD1 (6 bases). There are 16 residues in the CDR3. Germline CDR1 and CDR2: SGHDT and YYEEEE. The CDR3 sequence: CATSSLVDRLRETQYF. In nucleotides, the CDR3 is TGTGCCACCAGCAGCTTGGTTGACAGGTTAAGAGAGACCCAGTACTTC.

This clonotype has ten or more counts. CDR3 DNA sequence: TGTGCCAGCAGTTACATCGCGGGGAGCACAGATACGCAGTATTTT. Its translation: CASSYIAGSTDTQYF. This chain joins TRBV28 and TRBJ2-3; TRBD2 is a possible D gene (6 bases). The CDR3 is 15 residues long. CDR1 MDHEN and CDR2 SYDVKM come from the germline V gene. V lost 4 bases and J 0 bases, leaving 11 bases between the germline ends.